The rows below give T cell receptor beta chains drawn from one sample of a study of blood T cell repertoires in COVID-19. The table came from immunoSEQ multiplex PCR; TCRdb's copy has only in-frame clones and leaves some out. The data contain about 270,000 clones, 88% of them singletons. Sequencing was performed on PBMCs or T cells enriched from blood (not recorded which). The receptors derive from a woman aged 40 to 50 with acute COVID-19. Both conserved end residues are part of each CDR3. A D gene is named only where the DNA matches it firmly. Some rows have no size entry. The others give once, few or many, or a class for an expanded clone.

abundance	j_gene	d_gene	v_gene	CDR3aa	CDR3nt
.	TRBJ2-3	.	TRBV11-3	CASSLLWSDTQYF	TGTGCCAGCAGCCTATTATGGTCAGATACGCAGTATTTT
.	TRBJ1-3	.	TRBV9	CASSVSLPVSGNTIYF	TGTGCCAGCAGCGTTAGCTTGCCAGTATCTGGAAACACCATATATTTT
.	TRBJ1-1	.	TRBV7-8	CASSKDRNTEAFF	TGTGCCAGCAGCAAGGACAGGAACACTGAAGCTTTCTTT
.	TRBJ2-5	.	TRBV28	CASSLVAEQETQYF	TGTGCCAGCAGTTTAGTGGCAGAACAAGAGACCCAGTACTTC
.	TRBJ1-5	.	TRBV3-1/TRBV3-2	CASSAMAGQPQHF	TGTGCCAGCAGCGCGATGGCAGGCCAGCCCCAGCATTTT
.	TRBJ1-4	TRBD1	TRBV13	CATNPGTGGEKLFF	TGTGCCACGAATCCGGGGACAGGGGGGGAAAAACTGTTTTTT
.	TRBJ1-2	TRBD1	TRBV10-3	CAIREDRGPHYGYTF	TGTGCCATCAGGGAGGACAGGGGTCCGCACTATGGCTACACCTTC
.	TRBJ2-7	TRBD2	TRBV3-1/TRBV3-2	CASSHASGSFSEQYF	TGTGCCAGCAGCCACGCTAGCGGGAGTTTCTCCGAGCAGTACTTC
.	TRBJ2-4	.	TRBV15	CATERGGAGNAIQYF	TGTGCCACTGAGAGAGGTGGTGCAGGGAACGCCATTCAGTACTTC
few	TRBJ1-2	.	TRBV4-2	CASSQEQRANYGYTF	TGTGCCAGCAGCCAAGAACAGAGGGCTAACTATGGCTACACCTTC
.	TRBJ2-1	.	TRBV3-1/TRBV3-2	CASSPPLERGPYNEQFF	TGTGCCAGCAGCCCACCACTAGAACGGGGTCCCTACAATGAGCAGTTCTTC
once	TRBJ1-1	.	TRBV19	CASSTQGDTEAFF	TGTGCCAGTAGTACACAGGGAGACACTGAAGCTTTCTTT
.	TRBJ1-2	.	TRBV3-1/TRBV3-2	CASSPRALTNYGYTF	TGTGCCAGCAGTCCAAGAGCGTTGACTAACTATGGCTACACCTTC
.	TRBJ2-5	TRBD1	TRBV5-1	CASSPDRGPETQYF	TGCGCCAGCAGCCCGGACAGGGGGCCGGAGACCCAGTACTTC
.	TRBJ2-3	.	TRBV11-2	CASSRSVDTQYF	TGTGCCAGCAGCCGTAGCGTAGATACGCAGTATTTT
.	TRBJ1-2	.	TRBV9	CASSVVQGHGYTF	TGTGCCAGCAGCGTAGTTCAGGGGCATGGCTACACCTTC
.	TRBJ1-4	.	TRBV28	CASSLSGYPTNEKLFF	TGTGCCAGCAGTTTATCAGGGTACCCAACTAATGAAAAACTGTTTTTT
.	TRBJ2-7	TRBD1	TRBV2	CASSGTGAYEQYF	TGTGCCAGCAGTGGGACAGGGGCCTACGAGCAGTACTTC
.	TRBJ2-5	.	TRBV5-1	CASSLGLGGSETQYF	TGCGCCAGCAGCTTGGGGCTAGGAGGGTCGGAGACCCAGTACTTC
.	TRBJ2-6	TRBD2	TRBV2	CASSALPAGGISGANVLTF	TGTGCCAGCAGTGCCCTCCCAGCGGGAGGGATCTCTGGGGCCAACGTCCTGACTTTC
.	TRBJ2-3	TRBD2	TRBV29-1	CSVELAGGTDTQYF	TGCAGCGTTGAACTAGCGGGAGGGACAGATACGCAGTATTTT
.	TRBJ2-1	.	TRBV28	CASSRRFSYNEQFF	TGTGCCAGCAGCCGGCGGTTCTCCTACAATGAGCAGTTCTTC
.	TRBJ1-2	.	TRBV24-1	CATSDPGTHPYGYTF	TGTGCCACCAGTGACCCCGGGACTCACCCTTATGGCTACACCTTC
.	TRBJ1-4	TRBD1	TRBV11-2	CASSPWDRPREKLFF	TGTGCCAGCAGCCCCTGGGACAGGCCCAGGGAAAAACTGTTTTTT
.	TRBJ2-3	.	TRBV5-5	CASSLARAKDTQYF	TGTGCCAGCAGCTTGGCCAGGGCTAAAGATACGCAGTATTTT
.	TRBJ2-2	.	TRBV7-7	CASSSDREATGELFF	TGTGCTAGCAGCTCAGACAGGGAGGCCACCGGGGAGCTGTTTTTT
.	TRBJ1-2	.	TRBV7-3	CASSSGGSYYGYTF	TGTGCCAGCAGCTCGGGGGGGAGCTACTATGGCTACACCTTC
.	TRBJ1-3	.	TRBV19	CASSITEQGNGNTIYF	TGTGCCAGTAGTATAACTGAACAGGGAAACGGAAACACCATATATTTT
.	TRBJ1-1	.	TRBV10-3	CAISGPNMNTEAFF	TGTGCCATCAGTGGTCCTAATATGAACACTGAAGCTTTCTTT
.	TRBJ2-3	TRBD2	TRBV29-1	CSVAVSLAGVSDTQYF	TGCAGCGTTGCCGTATCTCTAGCGGGAGTTTCAGATACGCAGTATTTT
.	TRBJ2-1	TRBD2	TRBV6-5	CASSYSITSGYNEQFF	TGTGCCAGCAGTTACTCGATCACTAGCGGGTACAATGAGCAGTTCTTC
.	TRBJ1-6	TRBD1	TRBV10-3	CAISPDRASSPLHF	TGTGCCATCAGTCCCGACAGGGCCAGTTCACCCCTCCACTTT
.	TRBJ1-2	.	TRBV24-1	CATSDSRRVGYGYTF	TGTGCCACCAGTGATTCCCGCCGAGTCGGCTATGGCTACACCTTC
.	TRBJ1-3	.	TRBV7-9	CASSLTPAGSLHTIYF	TGTGCCAGCAGCTTAACCCCGGCAGGATCATTGCACACCATATATTTT
.	TRBJ1-2	.	TRBV27	CASSLSGVDGYTF	TGTGCCAGCAGTTTATCGGGAGTGGATGGCTACACCTTC
.	TRBJ1-2	TRBD1	TRBV7-2	CASSPPGQIYGYTF	TGTGCCAGCAGCCCTCCGGGACAGATATATGGCTACACCTTC
.	TRBJ1-2	.	TRBV7-6	CASSTRERTANYGYTF	TGTGCCAGCAGCACAAGAGAGAGGACAGCTAACTATGGCTACACCTTC
many	TRBJ2-1	TRBD2	TRBV7-3	CASSLMVRTSGRNRGGHNEQFF	TGTGCCAGCAGCTTAATGGTGAGGACTAGCGGGAGAAATCGTGGGGGCCACAATGAGCAGTTCTTC
.	TRBJ2-1	TRBD1	TRBV5-1	CASSLTVGGQGRDEQFF	TGCGCCAGCAGCTTGACCGTTGGGGGACAGGGGCGGGATGAGCAGTTCTTC
.	TRBJ1-2	.	TRBV7-3	CASSLQSGPNYGYTF	TGTGCCAGCAGCTTACAGTCAGGTCCGAACTATGGCTACACCTTC
.	TRBJ2-1	TRBD2	TRBV5-1	CASSLTAGVYDEQFF	TGCGCCAGCAGCTTGACAGCGGGAGTATATGATGAGCAGTTCTTC
.	TRBJ1-1	TRBD1	TRBV7-2	CASRLTPGTVNTEAFF	TGTGCCAGCAGATTAACACCCGGGACAGTGAACACTGAAGCTTTCTTT
.	TRBJ2-1	.	TRBV15	CATSIAVISYNEQFF	TGTGCCACCAGCATAGCAGTTATCTCCTACAATGAGCAGTTCTTC
.	TRBJ2-3	.	TRBV11-1	CASSPGGTDTQYF	TGTGCCAGCAGCCCCGGGGGCACAGATACGCAGTATTTT
few	TRBJ1-2	TRBD1	TRBV30	CAWSVGGQGVIYGYTF	TGTGCCTGGAGTGTAGGGGGACAGGGGGTTATTTATGGCTACACCTTC
.	TRBJ1-5	.	TRBV19	CASSEGERPQHF	TGTGCCAGTAGCGAGGGGGAGAGGCCCCAGCATTTT
.	TRBJ2-3	TRBD2	TRBV5-1	CASSTQREKGDTQYF	TGCGCCAGCAGCACCCAGCGGGAGAAAGGAGATACGCAGTATTTT
.	TRBJ1-1	.	TRBV7-9	CASSSVGGDTEAFF	TGTGCCAGCAGCTCCGTGGGAGGGGACACTGAAGCTTTCTTT
.	TRBJ2-7	TRBD1	TRBV18	CASSPRTGGSYEQYF	TGTGCCAGCTCACCAAGGACAGGGGGGTCCTACGAGCAGTACTTC
.	TRBJ1-3	.	TRBV9	CASSVDLGNTIYF	TGTGCCAGCAGCGTAGATCTCGGAAACACCATATATTTT
.	TRBJ2-7	TRBD1	TRBV7-9	CASSLGQNYEQYF	TGTGCCAGCAGCTTGGGACAGAACTACGAGCAGTACTTC
.	TRBJ1-2	.	TRBV2	CASRLDITDYGYTF	TGTGCCAGCAGGTTGGACATTACGGACTATGGCTACACCTTC
.	TRBJ2-3	TRBD1	TRBV24-1	CATSDTGGGVDTQYF	TGTGCCACCAGTGACACAGGGGGCGGTGTGGATACGCAGTATTTT